Below, 4 T cell receptor beta chains from the same sample are listed, as sequenced in a study of cytomegalovirus exposure and HLA in healthy donors. Libraries were prepared by immunoSEQ multiplex PCR; TCRdb keeps only in-frame clonotypes and omits some of them. Among about 250,000 clones listed, over 75% were seen once. The source material was PBMCs. These receptors were obtained from a man younger than 35 in good health and CMV-seropositive.

This chain connects TRBV7-8 to TRBJ1-3; unclear D gene. Germline V lookup: CDR1 SGHVS, CDR2 FQNEAQ. Trimming left V 1 base short and J 4 bases short, with 8 bases between. This CDR3 is 14 amino acids long. The CDR3 region is CASSLGTTGNTIYF. The CDR3 DNA reads TGTGCCAGCAGCTTAGGAACGACCGGAAACACCATATATTTT. Supplemented by reference TRBV7-8 and TRBJ1-3, the full variable domain reads GAGVSQSPRYKVAKRGQDVALRCDPISGHVSLFWYQQALGQGPEFLTYFQNEAQLDKSGLPSDRFFAERPEGSVSTLKIQRTQQEDSAVYLCASSLGTTGNTIYFGEGSWLTVV.

This sequence joins TRBV19 and TRBJ1-2, with D unclear. V was pared by 0 bases and J by 4 bases, with 12 bases between. This CDR3 has 15 amino acids. Germline lookup yields CDR1 LNHDA and CDR2 SQIVND (reference sequence). The CDR3 is CASSIDLGNFYGYTF. As DNA, the CDR3 is TGTGCCAGTAGTATAGATCTTGGGAATTTCTATGGCTACACCTTC.

The rearrangement uses TRBV5-1 and TRBJ2-3, with 7 bases identical to TRBD1. Germline V gene lookup returns CDR1 SGHRS and CDR2 YFSETQ. This CDR3 comprises 15 residues. With V trimmed by 3 bases and J by 3 bases, 7 bases remained unmatched. The CDR3, as DNA: TGCGCCAGCAGCTCTGGGGACAGCCTTACAGATACGCAGTATTTT. It encodes CASSSGDSLTDTQYF.

This chain connects TRBV12-5 to TRBJ2-1, with D possibly called TRBD1 or TRBD2 (5 bases each). Trimming took off 5 bases at V and 7 bases at J, with 15 bases between the two ends. CDR1 and CDR2 (germline): LGHNT, FRNRAP. The CDR3 has 14 amino acids. DNA of the CDR3: TGTGCTAGTGGTACCGAGGGGCTAGGGAATGAGCAGTTCTTC. Translating it yields CASGTEGLGNEQFF.